Reported below is one T cell receptor (beta chain). Its target is unknown. These data are taken from a study of T cell responses to AZD1222 COVID-19 vaccine. Study summary: Second-dose intervals near 4 or 12 weeks were combined.

Whole-study results and caveats: Elevations in Spike-specific TCR breadth and depth followed administration of two AZD1222 doses. Clonal diversity was possibly underestimated, and white British individuals and females predominated among donors. Baseline seropositivity characterized only six AZD1222 recipients.

The assay was immunoSEQ multiplex PCR, and TCRdb's table has in-frame clones only and misses some. The table records tens of thousands of clones, approximately 84% of them present only once. The sequencing here drew on peripheral blood, taken on day 0 of AZD1222 vaccination. The receptor's source is an adult in good health.

The CDR3 coding sequence is TGTGCCAGCAGTTGGAACAGGGGGCTGGCCAAAAACATTCAGTACTTC. The encoded protein is CASSWNRGLAKNIQYF. The rearrangement uses TRBV28 and TRBJ2-4, with TRBD1 matching 9 bases. Germline trimming cut 4 bases from V and 1 base from J; bases unmatched to any gene: 5. Per the germline V gene, CDR1 is MDHEN and CDR2 is SYDVKM. There are 16 residues in the CDR3. Full variable domain (outside the CDR3, taken from reference TRBV28 and TRBJ2-4): DVKVTQSSRYLVKRTGEKVFLECVQDMDHENMFWYRQDPGLGLRLIYFSYDVKMKEKGDIPEGYSVSREKKERFSLILESASTNQTSMYLCASSWNRGLAKNIQYFGAGTRLSVL.